The rows below give T cell receptor beta chains drawn from one sample of a study of cytomegalovirus exposure and HLA in healthy donors. Using immunoSEQ multiplex PCR, the repertoire was profiled, and TCRdb retains in-frame clones only, with some absent. The sample yields 95,000 or so clones, around 70% seen once. The sequencing sample was made of PBMCs. Source of these receptors: a woman between 50 and 59 years old in good health and CMV-seropositive. Each CDR3 is given with its conserved first and last residue. The order of the fields is clone size, V gene, D gene, J gene, CDR3 protein, CDR3 DNA. D genes are given only for firm matches. The listing skips clone size in some rows; elsewhere it reads once, few, many or a size class.

-	TRBV7-9	TRBD1	TRBJ2-7	CSSSTLGQAGYEQYF	TGTTCCAGCAGCACCCTTGGACAGGCGGGCTACGAGCAGTACTTC
-	TRBV5-1	-	TRBJ2-2	CASSLGDRNTGELFF	TGCGCCAGCAGCCTGGGAGACAGAAACACCGGGGAGCTGTTTTTT
-	TRBV5-4	-	TRBJ2-2	CASSLGRGAGELFF	TGTGCCAGCAGCTTGGGCAGGGGGGCCGGGGAGCTGTTTTTT
-	TRBV5-1	TRBD2	TRBJ2-1	CASSLVLAGMWNEQFF	TGCGCCAGCAGCTTGGTCTTAGCGGGGATGTGGAATGAGCAGTTCTTC
-	TRBV28	TRBD2	TRBJ2-7	CASSESGRAPYEQYF	TGTGCCAGCAGTGAAAGCGGGAGGGCCCCCTACGAGCAGTACTTC
-	TRBV11-1	-	TRBJ2-5	CASSFQQETQYF	TGTGCCAGCAGCTTCCAGCAAGAGACCCAGTACTTC
few	TRBV14	TRBD2	TRBJ2-2	CASGRDDTGELFF	TGTGCCAGCGGGAGGGACGACACCGGGGAGCTGTTTTTT
-	TRBV2	TRBD2	TRBJ2-7	CASSEGTSGGYEQYF	TGTGCCAGCAGTGAAGGGACTAGCGGTGGCTACGAGCAGTACTTC
-	TRBV19	-	TRBJ2-3	CASSTPGLKDTQYF	TGTGCCAGTAGTACCCCTGGACTGAAAGATACGCAGTATTTT
-	TRBV11-2	TRBD2	TRBJ2-7	CASSPWTSGSRGEQYF	TGTGCCAGCAGCCCTTGGACTAGCGGGAGTCGGGGTGAGCAGTACTTC
-	TRBV7-9	TRBD2	TRBJ2-3	CASSLDGGRTDTQYF	TGTGCCAGCAGCTTAGACGGCGGGAGGACAGATACGCAGTATTTT
-	TRBV6-1	TRBD2	TRBJ2-1	CASKVTSGRNNEQFF	TGTGCCAGCAAAGTAACTAGCGGGAGGAACAATGAGCAGTTCTTC
-	TRBV5-4	-	TRBJ2-3	CASSRRDSGTTDTQYF	TGTGCCAGCAGCCGCCGGGACTCTGGGACCACAGATACGCAGTATTTT
-	TRBV2	-	TRBJ1-5	CASSLNQPQHF	TGTGCCAGCAGCCTGAATCAGCCCCAGCATTTT
-	TRBV27	-	TRBJ2-1	CASSKPTAADTSEQFF	TGTGCCAGCAGTAAACCGACTGCGGCGGATACTTCTGAGCAGTTCTTC
-	TRBV28	-	TRBJ1-3	CASSPNRDISGNTIYF	TGTGCCAGCAGCCCGAACAGGGACATCTCTGGAAACACCATATATTTT
-	TRBV18	-	TRBJ1-4	CASSPGLRTAATNEKLFF	TGTGCCAGCTCACCCGGACTAAGGACGGCTGCAACTAATGAAAAACTGTTTTTT
-	TRBV16	-	TRBJ2-5	CASSLGDRTETQYF	TGTGCCAGCAGCCTCGGTGACAGAACGGAGACCCAGTACTTC
once	TRBV7-9	-	TRBJ1-2	CASSEGAGGYTF	TGTGCCAGCAGCGAAGGGGCCGGGGGCTACACCTTC
-	TRBV27	-	TRBJ2-3	CASSSGSASGADTQYF	TGTGCCAGCAGTTCCGGCTCGGCCTCGGGTGCAGATACGCAGTATTTT
-	TRBV18	TRBD1	TRBJ2-5	CASSPTGTVLETQYF	TGTGCCAGCTCACCTACCGGGACAGTCTTGGAGACCCAGTACTTC
-	TRBV2	TRBD2	TRBJ2-7	CASSEGRGPTYEQYF	TGTGCCAGCAGTGAGGGGAGGGGACCTACCTACGAGCAGTACTTC
-	TRBV7-2	-	TRBJ2-5	CASSVRGRIETQYF	TGTGCCAGCAGCGTCAGGGGGAGGATAGAGACCCAGTACTTC
-	TRBV14	-	TRBJ2-1	CASSQRMGSEQFF	TGTGCCAGCAGCCAAAGGATGGGGAGTGAGCAGTTCTTC
-	TRBV6-1	-	TRBJ2-7	CASTFLAIGFYEQYF	TGTGCCAGCACCTTCCTAGCGATAGGTTTCTACGAGCAGTACTTC
-	TRBV6-5	TRBD1	TRBJ1-6	CASRRDSSYNSPLHF	TGTGCCAGCAGGCGGGACAGCTCCTATAATTCACCCCTCCACTTT
few	TRBV7-2	TRBD2	TRBJ2-2	CASSPGLSPGELFF	TGTGCCAGCAGCCCGGGACTATCCCCCGGGGAGCTGTTTTTT
-	TRBV29-1	TRBD1	TRBJ1-1	CSALTGGANTEAFF	TGCAGCGCCCTGACAGGGGGCGCGAACACTGAAGCTTTCTTT
-	TRBV5-4	-	TRBJ2-6	CASSLAGGSGANVLTF	TGTGCCAGCAGCTTGGCCGGGGGATCTGGGGCCAACGTCCTGACTTTC
few	TRBV7-9	-	TRBJ1-2	CASRTTGTQGYGYTF	TGTGCCAGCAGAACCACAGGGACCCAGGGTTATGGCTACACCTTC
-	TRBV9	-	TRBJ2-3	CASSVVLTDTQYF	TGTGCCAGCAGCGTTGTCCTCACAGATACGCAGTATTTT